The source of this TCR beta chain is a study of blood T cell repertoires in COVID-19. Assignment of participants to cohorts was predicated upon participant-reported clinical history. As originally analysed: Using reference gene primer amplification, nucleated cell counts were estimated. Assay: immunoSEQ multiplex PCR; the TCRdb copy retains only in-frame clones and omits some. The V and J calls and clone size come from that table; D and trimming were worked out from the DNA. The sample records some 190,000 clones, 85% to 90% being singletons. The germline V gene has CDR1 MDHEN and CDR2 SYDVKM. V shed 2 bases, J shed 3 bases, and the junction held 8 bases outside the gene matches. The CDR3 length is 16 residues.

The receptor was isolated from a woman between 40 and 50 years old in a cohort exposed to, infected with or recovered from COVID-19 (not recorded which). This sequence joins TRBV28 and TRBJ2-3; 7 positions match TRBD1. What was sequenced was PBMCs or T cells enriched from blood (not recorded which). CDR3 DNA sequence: TGTGCCAGCAGTTTAAGGGGGCACCGGGCGACAGATACGCAGTATTTT. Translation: CASSLRGHRATDTQYF.